One sample yielded the 14 T cell receptor beta chains listed below, sequenced in a study of graft-versus-host responses after intestinal transplantation (dated by TCRdb to the early 2020s). The library came from the immunoSEQ multiplex PCR assay. The immuneACCESS repertoire file appears here via TCRdb, limited to in-frame rearrangements. These files lack a portion of the clones; in checked studies, under half of the deficit traces to unresolved V genes, and the cause of the others is not known. This sample is represented by roughly 36,000 clones; under 85% of them were singletons. Around 3.2% of the sample comes from the top ten. The specimen was PBMCs, collected more than 950 days after transplant. The source is a human patient who received an intestinal transplant, so some T cells may come from the graft donor.

The chain has TRBV5-4 and TRBJ2-7; 11 bases align to TRBD2. This CDR3 contains 16 residues. J was trimmed by 5 bases and V by 4 bases; bases with no gene match: 11. Germline V gene lookup returns CDR1 SGHNT and CDR2 YYREEE (reference sequence). CDR3 amino acids: CASSPGVAGGPHEQYF. CDR3 DNA: TGTGCCAGCAGCCCCGGTGTAGCGGGGGGGCCACACGAGCAGTACTTC.

The genes are TRBV6-1 and TRBJ2-7; D is unresolved. This CDR3 is built from 12 residues. The V end lost 1 base, the J end lost 7 bases, and 8 bases lay between the germline ends. CDR1 is MNHNS, CDR2 SASEGT, per germline. CDR3 coding DNA: TGTGCCAGCAGTGAAGGGGCTGGAGAGCAGTACTTC. Translating it yields CASSEGAGEQYF.

The chain carries TRBV28 and TRBJ1-1, with TRBD1 as a possible D gene (6 bases). Germline CDR1 reads MDHEN; CDR2 reads SYDVKM. CDR3 length: 14 residues. V gave up 6 bases and J gave up 12 bases, with 23 bases separating them. CDR3 nucleotide sequence: TGTGCCAGCAGCATCGGGACAAATCTTATTAAGTCTTTCTTT. Protein product: CASSIGTNLIKSFF.

The chain links TRBV29-1 to TRBJ2-2, with no clear D. This CDR3 is built from 12 residues. The germline CDR1 and CDR2 sequences are SQVTM and ANQGSEA. V lost 5 bases, J lost 7 bases, and 11 bases lay in between. CDR3 sequence reads: CSVSHPVGELFF. The CDR3 nucleotides read TGCAGCGTTTCCCATCCGGTCGGGGAGCTGTTTTTT.

CDR3 nucleotides: TGCGCCAGCAGCTTTACCACTGGACCAGAATACGAGCAGTACTTC. This gives the protein CASSFTTGPEYEQYF. The V call is TRBV5-1, the J call TRBJ2-7; D is uncertain. CDR3 size: 15 residues. Germline V gene data show CDR1 as SGHRS and CDR2 as YFSETQ. The germline V and J ends were trimmed by 2 bases and 4 bases, with 16 bases remaining between them.

The rearrangement uses TRBV5-5 and TRBJ1-6, with 7 bases aligning to TRBD1. The V and J ends lost 4 bases and 7 bases, in that order; junction bases with no gene match: 8. The CDR3 has 15 residues. Germline loops: CDR1 SGHKS, CDR2 YYEKEE (reference sequence). The CDR3 nucleotides are TGTGCCAGCAGCGCTGACAGGGTGAAAAATTCACCCCTCCACTTT. It is translated as CASSADRVKNSPLHF.

In its sample, this clone was seen once. The J gene is TRBJ2-2, the V gene TRBV7-8; tentatively, D is TRBD1 or TRBD2 (5 bases each). V was clipped by 5 bases and J by 1 base, with 14 bases between them. CDR1 is SGHVS and CDR2 is FQNEAQ in the germline V gene. The CDR3 is made up of 16 amino acids. The CDR3 reads CASSPSGARNTGELFF. CDR3 sequence (DNA): TGTGCCAGCAGCCCCTCCGGGGCTCGGAACACCGGGGAGCTGTTTTTT.

The chain carries TRBV5-4 and TRBJ1-4; possible D gene TRBD1, 5 bases. Germline loops: CDR1 SGHNT, CDR2 YYREEE (reference sequence). V lost 4 bases and J lost 8, with 15 bases in between. CDR3 length equals 14 residues. The DNA for the CDR3 is TGTGCCAGCAGCAACCAGGGTCTACGGGAAAAACTGTTTTTT. Its translation: CASSNQGLREKLFF.

The V call is TRBV7-9, the J call TRBJ2-1; TRBD2 agrees at 16 bases. The CDR3 contains 19 residues. J gave up 6 bases and V 5 bases, and 13 bases lay outside the gene matches. Germline lookup yields CDR1 SEHNR and CDR2 FQNEAQ (reference sequence). The CDR3 loop is CASSHRPGLAGGPGNEQFF. The DNA for the CDR3 is TGTGCCAGCAGCCACCGTCCGGGACTAGCGGGGGGGCCCGGCAATGAGCAGTTCTTC.

J is TRBJ2-7 and V is TRBV18; 9 bases line up with TRBD1. CDR1 is KGHSH, CDR2 LQKENI, per germline. CDR3 length: 15 residues. V shed 3 bases and J 2 bases; nucleotides not matched to a gene: 5. The CDR3 here is CASSPRTGATYEQYF. In nucleotides, the CDR3 is TGTGCCAGCTCACCCCGGACAGGGGCCACCTACGAGCAGTACTTC.

V and J are TRBV28 and TRBJ2-7; no clear D gene. Germline V CDR1 and CDR2: MDHEN, SYDVKM. Deletions cut 4 bases from V and 0 bases from J, with 1 base between. The CDR3 totals 11 residues. The CDR3 nucleotides read TGTGCCAGCAGTTACTCCTACGAGCAGTACTTC. It translates to CASSYSYEQYF.

This clone has a handful of counts. The J gene is TRBJ1-6, the V gene TRBV18, with 7 bases fitting TRBD1. Trimming at V came to 6 bases and at J to 7 bases, leaving 9 bases not matched to a gene. The CDR3 is 15 residues long. Germline V gene data show CDR1 as KGHSH and CDR2 as LQKENI. In DNA, the CDR3 is TGTGCCAGCTCGCCCCTAGACAGGGCGAATTCACCCCTCCACTTT. Protein: CASSPLDRANSPLHF.

This chain joins TRBV18 and TRBJ1-3; D ambiguous. The CDR3 runs to 15 residues. V gave up 0 bases and J gave up 3 bases, with 9 bases separating them. The germline CDR1 and CDR2 sequences are KGHSH and LQKENI. CDR3: CASSPPFRVGNTIYF. CDR3 DNA sequence: TGTGCCAGCTCACCACCGTTCCGGGTTGGAAACACCATATATTTT.

This clone is a singleton in its sample. V gene TRBV5-4 combines with J gene TRBJ2-2; 7 nucleotides match TRBD2. The CDR3 covers 16 residues. Germline-derived CDR1 and CDR2 are SGHNT and YYREEE (reference sequence). V lost 4 bases to trimming and J lost 0 bases; unmatched junction nucleotides: 6. CDR3 bases: TGTGCCAGCAGCGACGGGACTACGTCGAACACCGGGGAGCTGTTTTTT. This codes for CASSDGTTSNTGELFF. The variable domain in full, with the rest retrieved from reference TRBV5-4 and TRBJ2-2, is ETGVTQSPTHLIKTRGQQVTLRCSSQSGHNTVSWYQQALGQGPQFIFQYYREEENGRGNFPPRFSGLQFPNYSSELNVNALELDDSALYLCASSDGTTSNTGELFFGEGSRLTVL.